Below are 30 T cell receptor beta chains sequenced from a single sample in a study of blood T cell repertoires in COVID-19. TCRdb keeps only in-frame clones here, not all; method: immunoSEQ multiplex PCR. The sample includes hundreds of thousands of clones, 82% seen only once; the top ten take 4.9%. The sequencing sample was made of peripheral blood. Every receptor here comes from a woman older than 75 with active or convalescent COVID-19.

The rearrangement links TRBV10-3 to TRBJ1-2; TRBD1 might be the D (6 bases). Trimming cost V 6 bases and J 4 bases, with 12 bases left between them. Germline lookup yields CDR1 ENHRY and CDR2 SYGVKD. CDR3 length equals 13 residues. The CDR3 region has the DNA TGTGCCATCAGGTCGGACAGTCTCTATGGCTACACCTTC. This translates into CAIRSDSLYGYTF.

V gene TRBV5-1 combines with J gene TRBJ1-2; unclear D gene. The length of the CDR3 is 16 residues. CDR1 is SGHRS and CDR2 is YFSETQ in the germline V gene. The V gene lost 4 bases and the J gene lost 0 bases, with 16 bases spanning the gap. The CDR3 sequence is CASSLTLAPSNYGYTF. CDR3 in DNA: TGCGCCAGCAGCCTCACCCTGGCACCCTCTAACTATGGCTACACCTTC.

The gene calls are TRBV28 and TRBJ2-1; 9 bases line up with TRBD1. V was pared by 3 bases and J by 7 bases, with 16 bases of the junction left unmatched. This CDR3 spans 18 amino acids. CDR1 MDHEN and CDR2 SYDVKM come from the germline V gene. The CDR3 DNA reads as TGTGCCAGCAGTTTCCTTCTTTTCGGGACAGGGTCGTCGAATGAGCAGTTCTTC. Protein product: CASSFLLFGTGSSNEQFF.

V usage is TRBV19 and J usage is TRBJ1-1; D may be TRBD1 (5 bases). V lost 4 bases, J lost 1 base, and 7 bases lay in between. The CDR3 extends over 13 amino acids. The germline V gene encodes CDR1 LNHDA and CDR2 SQIVND (reference sequence). CDR3 loop: CASSTQENTEAFF. Written as DNA, the CDR3 is TGTGCCAGTAGTACACAGGAGAACACTGAAGCTTTCTTT.

The sample holds one count of this clone. This rearrangement joins TRBV18 to TRBJ1-5; 11 bases are shared with TRBD1. Germline V CDR1 and CDR2: KGHSH, LQKENI. This CDR3 has 15 amino acids. The V and J ends lost 3 bases and 7 bases, in that order; junction bases with no gene match: 5. The CDR3 loop is CASSPGTGGGQPQHF. As DNA, the CDR3 is TGTGCCAGCTCACCCGGGACAGGGGGAGGACAGCCCCAGCATTTT.

This rearrangement joins TRBV28 to TRBJ1-5; possible D gene TRBD1, 5 bases. Germline V gene data show CDR1 as MDHEN and CDR2 as SYDVKM. Trimming removed 6 bases from V and 6 bases from J, with 18 bases in between. The CDR3 covers 15 residues. CDR3 coding DNA: TGTGCCAGCAGCCGGGCGGTAGGGGTTTTTCAGCCCCAGCATTTT. Translating it yields CASSRAVGVFQPQHF.

The gene calls are TRBV29-1 and TRBJ2-7; 7 nucleotides align to TRBD1. The CDR3 has 11 residues. Germline V gene lookup returns CDR1 SQVTM and CDR2 ANQGSEA. J gave up 3 bases and V 6 bases, and 2 bases lay outside the gene matches. DNA of the CDR3: TGCAGCGTAGGACAGGACTACGAGCAGTACTTC. Translating it yields CSVGQDYEQYF.

For this clone: Other DNA sequences in the sample encode the same CDR3. V and J are TRBV19 and TRBJ2-7; D perhaps matches TRBD2 (6 bases). There are 14 residues in the CDR3. From germline, CDR1 is LNHDA and CDR2 SQIVND (reference sequence). V lost 6 bases and J 0 bases, leaving 12 bases between the germline ends. The CDR3 loop is CASSRDGSSYEQYF. The DNA of the CDR3 is TGTGCCAGTAGCCGGGACGGGAGCTCCTACGAGCAGTACTTC.

This chain links TRBV5-1 with TRBJ1-4; 8 bases are shared with TRBD1. From germline, CDR1 is SGHRS and CDR2 YFSETQ. The CDR3 consists of 14 residues. After removal of 4 bases from V and 7 bases from J, the junction contained 6 bases not matched to a gene. This CDR3 is CASSQGARGEKLFF. The CDR3 bases are TGCGCCAGCAGCCAGGGGGCGCGCGGTGAAAAACTGTTTTTT.

This chain joins TRBV29-1 and TRBJ1-1, with unresolved D. Germline CDR1 reads SQVTM; CDR2 reads ANQGSEA. CDR3 size: 14 residues. Trimming left V 4 bases short and J 3 bases short, with 15 bases between. CDR3 DNA sequence: TGCAGCGTTGCTCCGGAGGTGGCCCACACTGAAGCTTTCTTT. It encodes CSVAPEVAHTEAFF.

CDR3 sequence: CASSLEQTQYF. The CDR3 nucleotides are TGTGCCAGCAGCTTAGAGCAGACCCAGTACTTC. The chain employs TRBV7-9 and TRBJ2-5; no clear D gene. CDR3 size: 11 residues. The ends were cut back, 1 base at V and 6 bases at J, with 3 bases in the middle. Germline V gives CDR1 SEHNR, CDR2 FQNEAQ (reference sequence).

The genes are TRBV5-4 and TRBJ1-3; no reliable D call. This CDR3 is built from 14 residues. Germline CDR1 and CDR2: SGHNT and YYREEE (reference sequence). V shed 0 bases and J shed 2 bases, with 6 bases lying between them. In DNA, the CDR3 is TGTGCCAGCAGCTTGGACGGGACTGGAAACACCATATATTTT. Its translation is CASSLDGTGNTIYF. The variable domain in full, completed from reference TRBV5-4 and TRBJ1-3, reads ETGVTQSPTHLIKTRGQQVTLRCSSQSGHNTVSWYQQALGQGPQFIFQYYREEENGRGNFPPRFSGLQFPNYSSELNVNALELDDSALYLCASSLDGTGNTIYFGEGSWLTVV.

This clone was picked up one time. The chain joins TRBV11-3 to TRBJ2-5; TRBD1 agrees at 10 bases. The CDR3 runs 15 residues. With 1 base clipped from V and 5 bases from J, the junction kept 4 bases outside the gene matches. Germline CDR1 SGHNT, CDR2 YENEEA. CDR3 sequence reads: CASSLGTGGWETQYF. In nucleotides, the CDR3 is TGTGCCAGCAGCTTAGGGACAGGGGGTTGGGAGACCCAGTACTTC.

This rearrangement joins TRBV30 to TRBJ2-3; no firm D call. CDR1 is GTSNPN and CDR2 is SVGIG in the germline V gene (reference sequence). The CDR3 is made up of 14 amino acids. Deletions cut 1 base from V and 1 base from J, with 9 bases between. The CDR3 loop is CAWSATSGTDTQYF. The CDR3 DNA is TGTGCCTGGAGTGCTACGTCGGGCACAGATACGCAGTATTTT.

This sequence joins TRBV2 and TRBJ1-2, with D possibly being TRBD1 (6 bases). This CDR3 region has 13 residues. Looked up from germline, CDR1 is SNHLY and CDR2 is FYNNEI. V was trimmed by 1 base and J by 8 bases, leaving 11 bases between them. The CDR3, as DNA: TGTGCCAGCAGTGAAGTACAGGGCAGCGGCTACACCTTC. It is translated as CASSEVQGSGYTF.

This chain joins TRBV15 and TRBJ1-1; 10 positions agree with TRBD1. Germline V gives CDR1 LNHNV, CDR2 YYDKDF (reference sequence). The junction had 6 bases not matched to a gene; V was cut back by 0 bases and J by 5 bases. The CDR3 has 16 amino acids. The CDR3 is CATSRDRGQGQTEAFF. The CDR3 nucleotides are TGTGCCACCAGCAGAGATCGGGGACAGGGGCAGACTGAAGCTTTCTTT.

The chain is built from TRBV7-9 and TRBJ2-1; 9 nucleotides align to TRBD1. Trimming took 5 bases from V and 2 from J; bases not matched to a gene: 4. Germline CDR1 and CDR2: SEHNR and FQNEAQ (reference sequence). This CDR3 spans 15 amino acids. The CDR3 region is CASSDGTGPYNEQFF. In DNA form, the CDR3 reads TGTGCCAGCAGCGACGGGACAGGGCCCTACAATGAGCAGTTCTTC.

This chain uses TRBV24-1 with TRBJ1-5, with D unresolved. This CDR3 comprises 16 residues. Trimming removed 5 bases from V and 1 base from J, with 14 bases in between. The germline V gene encodes CDR1 KGHDR and CDR2 SFDVKD. The CDR3 reads CATSARGPSSNQPQHF. The CDR3, as DNA: TGTGCCACCAGTGCCCGAGGTCCGTCCAGCAATCAGCCCCAGCATTTT.

The V call is TRBV5-4, the J call TRBJ2-2; TRBD1 matches 7 bases. Germline CDR1 reads SGHNT; CDR2 reads YYREEE (reference sequence). CDR3 length: 15 residues. Trimming removed 2 bases from V and 4 bases from J; junction bases left unmatched: 5. DNA of the CDR3: TGTGCCAGCAGCTTAGACAGGGAGATCACCGGGGAGCTGTTTTTT. It encodes CASSLDREITGELFF. The whole variable domain, remainder taken from reference TRBV5-4 and TRBJ2-2, is ETGVTQSPTHLIKTRGQQVTLRCSSQSGHNTVSWYQQALGQGPQFIFQYYREEENGRGNFPPRFSGLQFPNYSSELNVNALELDDSALYLCASSLDREITGELFFGEGSRLTVL.

The gene calls are TRBV19 and TRBJ2-7, with a possible D match to TRBD1 (6 bases). The CDR3 totals 16 residues. Germline V gene lookup returns CDR1 LNHDA and CDR2 SQIVND (reference sequence). Trimming removed 3 bases at V and 6 bases at J, with 21 bases between. The CDR3 sequence is CASSMGKGVGFGEQYF. The DNA for the CDR3 is TGTGCCAGTAGTATGGGGAAGGGGGTAGGTTTTGGCGAGCAGTACTTC. The complete variable domain, with remaining parts taken from reference TRBV19 and TRBJ2-7, reads DGGITQSPKYLFRKEGQNVTLSCEQNLNHDAMYWYRQDPGQGLRLIYYSQIVNDFQKGDIAEGYSVSREKKESFPLTVTSAQKNPTAFYLCASSMGKGVGFGEQYFGPGTRLTVT.

This clone was observed once. The chain has TRBV3-1 (or the pseudogene TRBV3-2) and TRBJ2-5, with TRBD2 matching 8 bases. V dropped 0 bases and J dropped 1; count of bases not matched to a gene: 7. Germline CDR1 LGHDT, CDR2 YNNKEL (reference sequence). CDR3 length: 17 amino acids. The CDR3 nucleotides are TGTGCCAGCAGCCAAGATCCCCCCGGGAGGGTCCAAGAGACCCAGTACTTC. Translated: CASSQDPPGRVQETQYF.

The chain couples TRBV19 to TRBJ1-1, with 7 positions matching TRBD1. The CDR3 contains 14 residues. Germline lookup yields CDR1 LNHDA and CDR2 SQIVND (reference sequence). The junction had 6 bases not matched to a gene; V was cut back by 4 bases and J by 4 bases. The CDR3 spells CASSNRQGVTEAFF. The CDR3 DNA reads as TGTGCCAGTAGTAACAGACAGGGCGTCACTGAAGCTTTCTTT.

A few counts support this clone. The chain joins TRBV28 to TRBJ1-4; 8 bases agree with TRBD1. This CDR3 is 14 amino acids long. Germline loops: CDR1 MDHEN, CDR2 SYDVKM. Trimming took 8 bases from V and 6 from J; bases not matched to a gene: 8. The CDR3 nucleotides are TGTGCCAGCCGTAATGACAGGGGTTATGAAAAACTGTTTTTT. It encodes CASRNDRGYEKLFF.

The table lists this clone with a count of one. The chain couples TRBV2 to TRBJ1-2; 10 bases match TRBD1. CDR3 size: 14 residues. Germline values: CDR1 SNHLY, CDR2 FYNNEI. V lost 7 bases to trimming and J lost 2 bases; unmatched junction nucleotides: 4. The CDR3 bases are TGTGCCAGCAAAACGGACAGGGGGAACTATGGCTACACCTTC. Its translation is CASKTDRGNYGYTF.

The genes are TRBV28 and TRBJ1-5; TRBD1 aligns across 7 bases. In germline, CDR1 is MDHEN, CDR2 SYDVKM. This CDR3 region has 19 residues. With V trimmed by 5 bases and J by 4 bases, 20 bases remained unmatched. The CDR3 reads CASSPPRQGPGYRNQPQHF. The CDR3 nucleotides are TGTGCCAGCAGTCCCCCCCGACAGGGCCCGGGGTATCGAAATCAGCCCCAGCATTTT.

The chain couples TRBV6-5 to TRBJ2-5; 7 bases agree with TRBD2. This CDR3 has 15 residues. Germline-derived CDR1 and CDR2 are MNHEY and SVGAGI. J was trimmed by 5 bases and V by 8 bases; bases with no gene match: 14. Written as DNA, the CDR3 is TGTGCCAGCTCAGCGGGATCAGCGAATGATGAGACCCAGTACTTC. Translation gives CASSAGSANDETQYF.

The chain combines TRBV28 with TRBJ1-3; 7 nucleotides match TRBD1. The germline V gene encodes CDR1 MDHEN and CDR2 SYDVKM. This CDR3 has 14 amino acids. J gave up 0 bases and V 6 bases, and 2 bases lay outside the gene matches. CDR3 region: CASRTGNSGNTIYF. In DNA form, the CDR3 reads TGTGCCAGCAGGACAGGGAACTCTGGAAACACCATATATTTT.

This chain connects TRBV10-3 to TRBJ2-3; unclear D gene. V was clipped by 6 bases and J by 1 base, with 11 bases between them. The CDR3 sequence is 14 residues long. The germline CDR1 and CDR2 sequences are ENHRY and SYGVKD. The CDR3 is CAIRSSDGTDTQYF. The CDR3 DNA follows: TGTGCCATCAGATCCAGCGACGGCACAGATACGCAGTATTTT.

The chain couples TRBV28 to TRBJ2-7; no clear D. CDR1 is MDHEN and CDR2 is SYDVKM in the germline V gene. V lost 5 bases, J lost 3 bases, and 11 bases lay in between. The CDR3 runs 13 residues. The DNA for the CDR3 is TGTGCCAGCAGTCTATCTCCACTCTACGAGCAGTACTTC. Translating gives CASSLSPLYEQYF.

CDR3 residues: CSVRTRATGGYYRSYNEQFF. CDR3 bases: TGCAGCGTCCGAACGAGGGCTACGGGGGGATACTACCGCTCCTACAATGAGCAGTTCTTC. The V gene is TRBV29-1, the J gene TRBJ2-1; 7 bases agree with TRBD2. The CDR3 extends over 20 amino acids. The germline V gene has CDR1 SQVTM and CDR2 ANQGSEA. Germline trimming cut 6 bases from V and 0 bases from J; bases unmatched to any gene: 23.